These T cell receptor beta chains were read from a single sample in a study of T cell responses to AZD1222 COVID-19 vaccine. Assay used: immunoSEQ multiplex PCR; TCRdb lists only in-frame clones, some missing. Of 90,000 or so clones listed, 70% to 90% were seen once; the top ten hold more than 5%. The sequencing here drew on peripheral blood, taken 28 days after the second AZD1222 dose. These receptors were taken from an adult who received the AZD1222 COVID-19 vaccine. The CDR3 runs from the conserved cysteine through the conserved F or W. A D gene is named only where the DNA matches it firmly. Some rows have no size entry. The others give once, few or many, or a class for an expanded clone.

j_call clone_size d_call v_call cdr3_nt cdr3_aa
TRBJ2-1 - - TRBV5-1 TGCGCCAGCAAAGGCTGGTACGCCGGGGCGAATGAGCAGTTCTTC CASKGWYAGANEQFF
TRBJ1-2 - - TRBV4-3 TGCGCCAGCAGCTTCAATCCGGGGGATGGCTACACCTTC CASSFNPGDGYTF
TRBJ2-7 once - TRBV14 TGTGCCAGCAGCCAAGGTCTTCTCTCCTACGAGCAGTACTTC CASSQGLLSYEQYF
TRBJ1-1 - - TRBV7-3 TGTGCCAGCAGCTTGGGGGGCGCCACTGAAGCTTTCTTT CASSLGGATEAFF
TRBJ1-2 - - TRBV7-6 TGTGCCAGCAGCTGGTACCCACCGACAGAGGGCGGCTACACCTTC CASSWYPPTEGGYTF
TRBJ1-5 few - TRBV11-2 TGTGCCAGCAGCCTCGCAATTGATCAGCCCCAGCATTTT CASSLAIDQPQHF
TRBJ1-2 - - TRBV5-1 TGCGCCAGCAGCTTGCAGGGATCAGGAGGCTACACCTTC CASSLQGSGGYTF
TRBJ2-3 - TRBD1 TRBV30 TGTGCCTGGGGACAGGGTCGAACAGATACGCAGTATTTT CAWGQGRTDTQYF
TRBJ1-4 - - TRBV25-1 TGTGCCAGCAGTGAATTAGCGGACAGTAATGAAAAACTGTTTTTT CASSELADSNEKLFF
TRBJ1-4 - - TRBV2 TGTGCCACCGAACGGGGGGGACTCAATGAAAAACTGTTTTTT CATERGGLNEKLFF
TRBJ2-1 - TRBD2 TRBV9 TGTGCCAGCAGCGCCCGGGGGGTAGCGGGGCACAATGAGCAGTTCTTC CASSARGVAGHNEQFF
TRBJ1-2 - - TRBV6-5 TGTGCCAGCGAAATTAGGGCGGGACTCATGGGCGGCTACACCTTC CASEIRAGLMGGYTF
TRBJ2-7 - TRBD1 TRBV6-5 TGTGCCAGCAGTTACTTCCCGGGACAGGGCTACGAGCAGTACTTC CASSYFPGQGYEQYF
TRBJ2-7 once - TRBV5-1 TGCGCCAGCAGCCCGTCCCGGTCGGCGGCTTACTACGAGCAGTACTTC CASSPSRSAAYYEQYF
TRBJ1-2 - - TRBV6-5 TGTGCCAGCAGTTACAATGGCTACACCTTC CASSYNGYTF
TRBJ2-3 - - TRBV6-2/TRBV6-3 TGTGCCAGCAGTTATTTAGGAAGCACAGATACGCAGTATTTT CASSYLGSTDTQYF
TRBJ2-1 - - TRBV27 TGTGCCAGCAGTTTACCAGGGGGGAGGTACAATGAGCAGTTCTTC CASSLPGGRYNEQFF
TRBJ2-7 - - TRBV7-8 TGTGCCAGCAGCTTAACGCGGGACTCGGACCTCTACGAGCAGTACTTC CASSLTRDSDLYEQYF
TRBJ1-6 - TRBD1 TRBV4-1 TGCGCCAGCAGCCGACAGGGACAAAAGGATAGCTCCTATAATTCACCCCTCCACTTT CASSRQGQKDSSYNSPLHF
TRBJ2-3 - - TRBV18 TGTGCCAGCTCACCACCGAGTCGTGCCGATCGGGCAGATACGCAGTATTTT CASSPPSRADRADTQYF
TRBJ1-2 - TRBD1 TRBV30 TGTGCCTGGAGTCCCGACAGGGGCTATGGCTACACCTTC CAWSPDRGYGYTF
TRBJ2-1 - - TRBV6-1 TGTGCCAGCAGTGAAGCTACCCGGGGGGCCACCCACAATGAGCAGTTCTTC CASSEATRGATHNEQFF
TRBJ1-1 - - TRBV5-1 TGCGCCAGCAGCTTGAATAGGGGAGGGGAAAACACTGAAGCTTTCTTT CASSLNRGGENTEAFF
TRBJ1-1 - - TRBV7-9 TGTGCCAGCAGCTTGGGGACTGAAGCTTTCTTT CASSLGTEAFF
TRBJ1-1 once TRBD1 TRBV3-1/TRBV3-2 TGTGCCAGCAGCCAACGGGACAGGGTGACTGAAGCTTTCTTT CASSQRDRVTEAFF
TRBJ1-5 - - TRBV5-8 TGTGCCAGCAGCTTGGCCTGGTCGACTCCGGGCAATCAGCCCCAGCATTTT CASSLAWSTPGNQPQHF
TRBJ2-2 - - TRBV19 TGTGCCAGTAGTAGACAGTCGTCCACCGGGGAGCTGTTTTTT CASSRQSSTGELFF
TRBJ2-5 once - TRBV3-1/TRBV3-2 TGTGCCAGCAGCCCCTTTGGGACGGGATGGGAGACCCAGTACTTC CASSPFGTGWETQYF
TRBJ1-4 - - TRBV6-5 TGTGCCAGCAGGTTCGCGCTTAATGAAAAACTGTTTTTT CASRFALNEKLFF
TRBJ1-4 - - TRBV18 TGTGCCAGCTCCCATGACAGGGAAAAACTGTTTTTT CASSHDREKLFF
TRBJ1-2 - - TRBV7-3 TGTGCCAGCAGCTTAAATTTACAGGGCGGTGGCTACACCTTC CASSLNLQGGGYTF
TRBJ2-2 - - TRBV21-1 TGTGCCAGCGACGACGAAGGTGGGGGCAACAGGGCCGGGGAGCTGTTTTTT CASDDEGGGNRAGELFF
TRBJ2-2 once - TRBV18 TGTGCCAGCTCACCACCGTTAACAGCCACTACCGGGGAGCTGTTTTTT CASSPPLTATTGELFF
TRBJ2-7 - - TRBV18 TGTGCCAGCTCACCGCCTTACCCCGGGAGACCAGACGAGCAGTACTTC CASSPPYPGRPDEQYF
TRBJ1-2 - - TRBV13 TGTGCCAGCCACAGCGGGGGCATACCTTTTGATGGCTACACCTTC CASHSGGIPFDGYTF
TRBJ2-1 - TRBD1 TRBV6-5 TGTGCCAGCAGGGATCCGGGACAGTACAATGAGCAGTTCTTC CASRDPGQYNEQFF
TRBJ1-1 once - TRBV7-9 TGTGCCAGCAGCTTAGTTTGGGTAGAGAACACTGAAGCTTTCTTT CASSLVWVENTEAFF
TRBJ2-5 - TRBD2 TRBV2 TGTGCCAGCAGTCGTTCGGGGGGGCCAATCGAGACCCAGTACTTC CASSRSGGPIETQYF
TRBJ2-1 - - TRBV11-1 TGTGCCAGCAGCTTAGTCAGGTACAATGAGCAGTTCTTC CASSLVRYNEQFF
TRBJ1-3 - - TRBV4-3 TGCGCCAGCAGCCAAGAAGGCGGCTCTGGAAACACCATATATTTT CASSQEGGSGNTIYF
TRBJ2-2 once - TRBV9 TGTGCCAGCAGCGTAGGGAGGGTCCCCGGGGAGCTGTTTTTT CASSVGRVPGELFF
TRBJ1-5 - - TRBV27 TGTGCCAGCAGTTCCGAGGAATATAGCAATCAGCCCCAGCATTTT CASSSEEYSNQPQHF
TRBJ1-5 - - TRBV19 TGTGCCAGTAGTATAGATGGGACCGCCAATCAGCCCCAGCATTTT CASSIDGTANQPQHF
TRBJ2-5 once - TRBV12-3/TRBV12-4 TGTGCCAGCAGTTTCGGTCTGGAGACCCAGTACTTC CASSFGLETQYF
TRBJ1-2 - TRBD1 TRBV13 TGTGCCAGCAGCCGTAGACAGGGTAACTATGGCTACACCTTC CASSRRQGNYGYTF
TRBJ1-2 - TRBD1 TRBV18 TGTGCCAGCTCACCAGCGGGACAGGGGGCGCAGGTTCATGGCTACACCTTC CASSPAGQGAQVHGYTF
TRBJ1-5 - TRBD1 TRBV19 TGTGCCAGGGTCGGACAGGGACGTTACGCTAATAGCAATCAGCCCCAGCATTTT CARVGQGRYANSNQPQHF
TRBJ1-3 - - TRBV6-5 TGTGCCAGCAGTCAGGACAGAGGAAACACCATATATTTT CASSQDRGNTIYF
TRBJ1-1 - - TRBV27 TGTGCCAGCACCCCGGACACTGAAGCTTTCTTT CASTPDTEAFF
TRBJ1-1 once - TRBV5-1 TGCGCCAGCAGCCCACCGTCCTCCGTGAACACTGAAGCTTTCTTT CASSPPSSVNTEAFF
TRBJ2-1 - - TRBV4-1 TGCGCCAGCAGCCACGTACAGGTATATGAGCAGTTCTTC CASSHVQVYEQFF